The 10 T cell receptor beta chains below all came from one sample that was sequenced in a study of CD8 T cells in ankylosing spondylitis (dated by TCRdb to the late 2010s). Receptor amplification or capture employed 5' RACE. Sequencing instrument: Illumina HiSeq 2500. TCRdb passed the public sequencing reads through fastp at Q25 and MiXCR, retaining productive beta sequences. Duplicate CDR3 protein sequences are folded into a single record with the most common DNA and genes. Here the sample has approximately 42,000 distinct CDR3 sequences; 9.5% to 12% occur a single time. Clones ranked in the top ten supply 1.3% to 1.5% of the sample. The sequencing sample was made of blood, either unsorted or a sorted T cell fraction (not recorded which). These receptors all stem from a male donor with ankylosing spondylitis or in good health (not recorded which).

This clonotype was seen many times. J is TRBJ2-7 and V is TRBV12-3 or TRBV12-4; perhaps TRBD2 as D (5 bases). The length of the CDR3 is 12 residues. V lost 3 bases and J 6 bases, leaving 9 bases between the germline ends. The CDR3 coding sequence is TGTGCCAGCAGTTTTTCGGGGTCCGAGCAGTACTTC. Encoded protein: CASSFSGSEQYF.

This clonotype was counted ten times or more. This chain uses TRBV5-1 with TRBJ2-7; D might be TRBD2 (5 bases). Between the trimmed V and J ends, which lost 3 bases and 0 bases, there was a span of 13 bases. The CDR3 is made up of 15 amino acids. Germline V lookup: CDR1 SGHRS, CDR2 YFSETQ. The CDR3 bases are TGCGCCAGCAGCTGGGAGACAAGATCCTCCTACGAGCAGTACTTC. It is translated as CASSWETRSSYEQYF.

This clonotype was detected ten times or more. The CDR3 DNA sequence: TGCAGCGTTGTTGTGATACAAGAGACCCAGTACTTC. This gives the protein CSVVVIQETQYF. The J gene is TRBJ2-5, the V gene TRBV29-1; D is uncertain. V lost 4 bases and J lost 2, with 8 bases in between. Germline loops: CDR1 SQVTM, CDR2 ANQGSEA. The CDR3 contains 12 residues.

This clonotype was found a few times. The chain recombines TRBV11-3 with TRBJ2-3; TRBD1 matches at 7 bases. The CDR3 is 17 residues long. Germline CDR1 and CDR2: SGHNT and YENEEA. V trimming: 0 bases; J trimming: 2 bases; junction bases outside the gene matches: 8. CDR3 amino acids: CASSLDSGQINTDTQYF. CDR3 in DNA: TGTGCCAGCAGCTTAGATTCGGGACAGATAAACACAGATACGCAGTATTTT.

This clonotype occurred many times. The chain has TRBV9 and TRBJ2-7; possibly TRBD1 or TRBD2 for D (5 bases each). The J call may not be correct, given that the DNA end is closer to TRBJ2-1. There are 15 residues in the CDR3. Germline loops: CDR1 SGDLS, CDR2 YYNGEE. The CDR3 region has the DNA TGTGCCAGCAGCGTAGGAGGGGTAGCCGCCTACGAGCAGTTCTTC. It encodes CASSVGGVAAYEQFF.

This clonotype occurred a few times. The chain combines TRBV5-1 with TRBJ1-1, with unresolved D. Germline V gives CDR1 SGHRS, CDR2 YFSETQ. The CDR3 has 14 amino acids. Trimming cost V 1 base and J 9 bases, with 16 bases left between them. CDR3 loop: CASSLLGGLNQAFF. In DNA form, the CDR3 reads TGCGCCAGCAGCTTGCTCGGTGGGCTGAACCAAGCTTTCTTT.

The CDR3 loop is CASSLGTSTNEQFF. For the CDR3, the DNA is TGCGCCAGCAGCTTGGGGACTTCCACCAATGAGCAGTTCTTC. The chain carries TRBV5-1 and TRBJ2-1, with a weak D call TRBD2 (5 bases). The V gene lost 0 bases and the J gene lost 6 bases, with 10 bases spanning the gap. The germline gives CDR1 SGHRS, CDR2 YFSETQ. The CDR3 is 14 amino acids.

This clonotype was found many times. This rearrangement joins TRBV2 to TRBJ1-4; 11 positions agree with TRBD1. This CDR3 region has 15 residues. The germline CDR1 and CDR2 sequences are SNHLY and FYNNEI. Trimming took 5 bases from V and 7 from J; bases not matched to a gene: 6. Written as DNA, the CDR3 is TGTGCCAGCAGTCCCCTCGGGACAGGGGGTGAAAAACTGTTTTTT. This encodes CASSPLGTGGEKLFF.

The CDR3 coding sequence is TGTGCCAGCAGCAGCTGGGGGGCCGCAGATACGCAGTATTTT. Amino acid sequence: CASSSWGAADTQYF. This sequence joins TRBV12-3 or TRBV12-4 and TRBJ2-3; D may correspond to TRBD1 or TRBD2 (6 bases each). CDR3 size: 14 residues. V was shortened by 6 bases and J by 4 bases, with 14 bases between the two germline ends.

This clonotype was seen many times. The genes are TRBV6-5 and TRBJ2-3; no reliable D call. This CDR3 is 11 amino acids long. The germline V gene encodes CDR1 MNHEY and CDR2 SVGAGI. V was shortened by 6 bases and J by 5 bases, with 6 bases between the two germline ends. In DNA, the CDR3 is TGTGCCAGCAGCCTAGGAGATACGCAGTATTTT. This encodes CASSLGDTQYF.